This T cell receptor beta chain originates from a study of cytomegalovirus exposure and HLA in healthy donors. Sequencing was performed with immunoSEQ multiplex PCR; in TCRdb, only in-frame clones are kept and a portion is missing. The table records about 71,000 clones, approximately 93% of them present only once. The V gene's germline CDR1 is SNHLY and CDR2 FYNNEI. With 6 bases removed from V and 4 bases from J, the gap between germline ends came to 14 bases. The CDR3 extends over 14 amino acids. The V gene is TRBV2, the J gene TRBJ2-3, with D possibly TRBD2 on 5 matching bases. The material sequenced was PBMCs. The receptor was isolated from a young man in good health and CMV-seropositive. DNA for the CDR3: TGTGCCAGCAGCCCAGTAACCGGGGCAGATACGCAGTATTTT. Encoded protein: CASSPVTGADTQYF.